A selection of T cell receptor beta chains follows, all from one sample in a study of regulatory T cells in long-lasting Graves disease. TCRdb called the multiplex PCR reads again in MiXCR, with one record for every CDR3 protein. The sample shows approximately 360,000 distinct CDR3 sequences, 12% of them seen only once. A further study also used this sample, focusing on T cells in Graves' hyperthyroidism and ophthalmopathy.

The specimen comprised peripheral blood mononuclear cells (PBMCs), sampled at new diagnosis, from a patient treated with antithyroid drugs. The receptors come from a woman between 18 and 30 years old with Graves disease. Both conserved end residues are part of each CDR3. Some rows have no size entry. The others give once, few or many, or a class for an expanded clone.

abundance,j_gene,v_gene,CDR3aa
.,TRBJ1-1,TRBV19,CASSPGQFPEAFF
.,TRBJ2-7,TRBV7-9,CASTRGDNYEQYF
.,TRBJ2-1,TRBV29-1,CSVELTGHPTMDERFF
few,TRBJ2-7,TRBV20-1,CSARVDPISYEQYF
many,TRBJ1-1,TRBV7-2,CASSLLQVGTEAFF
few,TRBJ2-1,TRBV27,CASSMGTGGRYEQFF
few,TRBJ2-1,TRBV7-2,CASRFGGGNEQFF
few,TRBJ2-1,TRBV20-1,CGWTTGQGFIEQFF
.,TRBJ1-5,TRBV24-1,CATSDAGTGLNQPQHF
many,TRBJ1-4,TRBV27,CASTGGGNEKLFF